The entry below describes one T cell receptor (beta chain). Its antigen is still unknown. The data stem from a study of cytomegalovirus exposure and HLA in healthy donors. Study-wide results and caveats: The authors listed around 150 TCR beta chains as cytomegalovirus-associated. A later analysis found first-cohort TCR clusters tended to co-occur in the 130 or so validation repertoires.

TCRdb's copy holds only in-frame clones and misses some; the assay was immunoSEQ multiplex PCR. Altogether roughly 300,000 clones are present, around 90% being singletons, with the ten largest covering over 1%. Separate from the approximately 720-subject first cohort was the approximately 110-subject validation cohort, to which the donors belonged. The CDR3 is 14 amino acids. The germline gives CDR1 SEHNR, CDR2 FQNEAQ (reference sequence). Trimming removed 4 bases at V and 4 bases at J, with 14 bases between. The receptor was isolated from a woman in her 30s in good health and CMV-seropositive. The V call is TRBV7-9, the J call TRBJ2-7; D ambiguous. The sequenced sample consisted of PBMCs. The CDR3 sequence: CASSSDRTSYEQYF. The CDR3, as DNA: TGTGCCAGCAGCTCCGACCGCACAAGTTACGAGCAGTACTTC.